One T cell receptor (beta chain) is described in this entry. These data belong to a study of shared T cell receptors in the human thymus. V was clipped by 7 bases and J by 3 bases; unmatched bases: 11. The CDR3 consists of 15 residues. Looked up from germline, CDR1 is MNHEY and CDR2 is SMNVEV (reference sequence). Libraries were prepared by immunoSEQ multiplex PCR; TCRdb keeps only in-frame clonotypes and omits some of them. The sample shows about 500,000 clones, 78% of them seen only once. The same sample was also used in a study of human thymus T cells. That investigation notes: Donor material was obtained from healthy Finnish infants undergoing corrective surgery for congenital heart defects. Corrective cardiac surgery supplied the resected thymus tissue. Thymic and blood repertoires appeared to carry a bias in their V and J gene usage. Related research described strongly overlapping thymic repertoires in unrelated people.

The clonotype was recovered from a boy younger than two with a congenital heart defect. Sequencing was carried out using thymocytes. The chain recombines TRBV27 with TRBJ2-7; 8 bases line up with TRBD2. CDR3 sequence reads: CASIPCLAGNYEQYF. The CDR3 DNA sequence: TGTGCCAGCATTCCATGTCTAGCGGGTAACTACGAGCAGTACTTC.